Below, 2 T cell receptor beta chains from the same sample are listed, as sequenced in a study of T cells in Graves' hyperthyroidism and ophthalmopathy. Amplification targeted TCR beta CDR3 regions from RNA transcripts. With the HTBI primer set, the TCR CDR3 went through a first round of RT-PCR. TCRdb itself ran the multiplex PCR reads through MiXCR, one entry per CDR3 protein. The sample lists around 660,000 distinct CDR3 sequences, roughly 46% seen once, with under 8.5% in the top ten. Sequencing used peripheral blood or thyroid tissue (not recorded which). The receptors were sampled from an adult man with Graves' disease, either hyperthyroidism or ophthalmopathy (not recorded which).

V usage is TRBV7-3 and J usage is TRBJ1-1; perhaps TRBD1 as D (5 bases). Germline lookup yields CDR1 SGHTA and CDR2 FQGTGA. The CDR3 has 12 residues. The V gene lost 5 bases and the J gene lost 13 bases, with 17 bases spanning the gap. The CDR3 DNA sequence: TGTGCCAGCAGCCTTCGGGGACCTGACGGTTTCTTT. Protein: CASSLRGPDGFF. Based on the CDR3 plus reference TRBV7-3 and TRBJ1-1, the full variable domain is GAGVSQTPSNKVTEKGKYVELRCDPISGHTALYWYRQSLGQGPEFLIYFQGTGAADDSGLPNDRFFAVRPEGSVSTLKIQRTERGDSAVYLCASSLRGPDGFFGQGTRLTVV.

The chain carries TRBV5-1 and TRBJ2-5, with TRBD1 matching over 10 bases. This CDR3 region has 16 residues. The junction had 6 bases not matched to a gene; V was cut back by 2 bases and J by 2 bases. Germline V gives CDR1 SGHRS, CDR2 YFSETQ. This chain's CDR3 is CASSLGDRGLQETQYF. The CDR3 DNA follows: TGCGCCAGCAGCTTAGGGGACAGGGGACTGCAAGAGACCCAGTACTTC.